The present T cell receptor (beta chain) was sequenced within a study of OX40 agonist ivuxolimab in advanced cancers. Sequencing was performed with immunoSEQ multiplex PCR; in TCRdb, only in-frame clones are kept and a portion is missing. The table lists 90,000 or so clones, nearly 90% of them singletons, with about 0.31% in the top ten. The germline gives CDR1 SGHAT, CDR2 FQNNGV. Trimming cost V 2 bases and J 4 bases; bases outside gene matches: 11. The CDR3 is made up of 17 amino acids. This clone has a handful of counts. The clonotype comes from an adult with an advanced solid tumor such as melanoma, head and neck, liver or kidney cancer. Sequenced here: CD4+ or CD8+ T cells sorted from blood, sampled in a trial of the OX40 agonist ivuxolimab. The chain has TRBV11-2 and TRBJ2-7; 10 bases map to TRBD1. CDR3 sequence (DNA): TGTGCCAGCAGCTTATTAGGGCGGGGACAGGGGATGTACGAGCAGTACTTC. Translated, it gives CASSLLGRGQGMYEQYF. The full variable domain, in which reference TRBV11-2 and TRBJ2-7 provide the parts outside the CDR3, is EAGVAQSPRYKIIEKRQSVAFWCNPISGHATLYWYQQILGQGPKLLIQFQNNGVVDDSQLPKDRFSAERLKGVDSTLKIQPAKLEDSAVYLCASSLLGRGQGMYEQYFGPGTRLTVT.